Given below is one T cell receptor (beta chain) in context. The antigen is undetermined. The sample is drawn from a study of T cell repertoires in aging, cancer and after chemotherapy. Study-wide points: Compared with age-matched healthy donors, untreated hematological or solid cancer patients showed higher blood TCR clonality. Across the chemotherapy interval, each cancer cohort showed higher median generation probability, suggesting thymic rebound. The repertoire data cannot show anything about immunological memory following chemotherapy.

Multiplex touch-down PCR with TRB-A/B primers amplified rearranged V-D-J TRB sequences. TCRdb reprocessed the multiplex PCR reads via MiXCR and lists one record per CDR3 protein. The sample contains roughly 3,200 distinct CDR3 sequences, around 22% of which appear only once. TCR beta rearrangements were amplified from peripheral blood genomic DNA. This clonotype was sampled from a human donor with a blood cancer. Sequencing input: blood.

The CDR3 loop is CASSEGSGGTRTQYF. CDR3 nucleotides: TGTGCCAGCAGTGAAGGTAGCGGGGGGACTCGGACCCAGTACTTC. V and J are TRBV11-3 and TRBJ2-5, with 10 bases matching TRBD2. CDR1 SGHNT and CDR2 YENEEA come from the germline V gene. V shed 6 bases and J 7 bases; nucleotides not matched to a gene: 11. The CDR3 has 15 amino acids.